One and the same sample provided the 31 T cell receptor beta chains below, sequenced in a study of blood T cell repertoires in COVID-19. Generated by immunoSEQ multiplex PCR, the TCRdb table keeps only in-frame clones and is missing some. The sample has nearly 55,000 clones, around 90% seen once. Sequenced sample: peripheral blood. The source is a woman aged 60-75 years with active or convalescent COVID-19.

The count of this clone is one. The rearrangement uses TRBV6-6 and TRBJ1-1; D unclear. The germline V and J ends were trimmed by 6 bases and 5 bases, with 10 bases remaining between them. The germline gives CDR1 MNHNY, CDR2 SVGAGI (reference sequence). This CDR3 has 12 residues. The CDR3 protein is CASSPPETEAFF. For the CDR3, the DNA is TGTGCCAGCAGCCCCCCCGAGACTGAAGCTTTCTTT.

V usage is TRBV6-5 and J usage is TRBJ1-6; 7 bases fit TRBD1. The CDR3 contains 14 residues. Germline V gene data show CDR1 as MNHEY and CDR2 as SVGAGI. The V segment lost 4 bases and the J segment 9 bases; nucleotides outside the gene matches: 6. The CDR3 loop is CASSSTGNRSPLHF. The CDR3 nucleotides are TGTGCCAGCAGTTCGACAGGGAATCGTTCACCCCTCCACTTT.

V usage is TRBV2 and J usage is TRBJ2-7, with 7 positions matching TRBD2. The germline V gene encodes CDR1 SNHLY and CDR2 FYNNEI. Trimming removed 1 base from V and 6 bases from J; junction bases left unmatched: 9. The CDR3 length is 15 residues. DNA of the CDR3: TGTGCCAGCAGTGAAGATGGTCTAGCGGTGCTCGAGCAGTACTTC. Translating gives CASSEDGLAVLEQYF.

The J gene is TRBJ2-2, the V gene TRBV28; the match to TRBD1 covers 7 bases. V was pared by 6 bases and J by 3 bases, with 4 bases of the junction left unmatched. Germline assignment: CDR1 MDHEN and CDR2 SYDVKM. The length of the CDR3 is 14 residues. Here the CDR3 DNA reads TGTGCCAGCAGAGGACAGGTCTACACCGGGGAGCTGTTTTTT. It is translated as CASRGQVYTGELFF.

The CDR3, as DNA: TGTGCCAGTAGTCCGGGAGGGACCTACGAGCAGTACTTC. Its translation: CASSPGGTYEQYF. The chain uses TRBV19 and TRBJ2-7; 8 positions agree with TRBD2. The CDR3 totals 13 residues. J was trimmed by 2 bases and V by 5 bases; bases with no gene match: 2. Germline assignment: CDR1 LNHDA and CDR2 SQIVND (reference sequence).

The rearrangement uses TRBV19 and TRBJ1-3; D is unclear. Germline assignment: CDR1 LNHDA and CDR2 SQIVND (reference sequence). Trimming stripped 3 bases from V and 0 bases from J, with 6 bases between. CDR3 size: 14 residues. The CDR3 region has the DNA TGTGCCAGTAGTATCCCAGGCTCTGGAAACACCATATATTTT. As protein: CASSIPGSGNTIYF.

V gene TRBV5-1 combines with J gene TRBJ1-2; TRBD1 agrees at 10 bases. After removal of 4 bases from V and 4 bases from J, the junction contained 7 bases not matched to a gene. The CDR3 covers 15 residues. Germline values: CDR1 SGHRS, CDR2 YFSETQ. CDR3 coding DNA: TGCGCCAGCAGCGGACCGGGACAGGGGCCCTATGGCTACACCTTC. Its protein product is CASSGPGQGPYGYTF.

The rearrangement joins TRBV5-1 to TRBJ1-1, with D possibly matching TRBD1 (6 bases). Germline assignment: CDR1 SGHRS and CDR2 YFSETQ. CDR3 length: 14 residues. Trimming took off 0 bases at V and 5 bases at J, with 11 bases between the two ends. CDR3 coding DNA: TGCGCCAGCAGCTTGGCACAGGGTAATACTGAAGCTTTCTTT. The encoded protein is CASSLAQGNTEAFF.

The J gene is TRBJ1-2, the V gene TRBV2; TRBD1 might be the D (5 bases). CDR3 length: 14 amino acids. The V and J ends lost 4 bases and 8 bases respectively, with 17 bases between them. CDR1 and CDR2 from the germline V gene are SNHLY and FYNNEI. In DNA, the CDR3 is TGTGCCAGCAGTGGGGGGAGGGTAGAATGGGGCTACACCTTC. This codes for CASSGGRVEWGYTF.

The chain recombines TRBV5-6 with TRBJ1-2, with D unresolved. Germline CDR1 reads SGHDT; CDR2 reads YYEEEE. Trimming took off 2 bases at V and 6 bases at J, with 17 bases between the two ends. CDR3 length: 15 residues. The CDR3 reads CASSFPRKGSDGYTF. CDR3 DNA sequence: TGTGCCAGCAGCTTCCCCAGGAAAGGTTCGGATGGCTACACCTTC.

The chain uses TRBV28 and TRBJ1-1; perhaps TRBD1 as D (5 bases). The CDR3 runs 15 residues. CDR1 is MDHEN, CDR2 SYDVKM, per germline. The V end was cut by 1 base, the J end by 5 bases, with 14 bases between. The CDR3 DNA is TGTGCCAGCAGTTTATCGATACATGGGGGGACTGAAGCTTTCTTT. Translating it yields CASSLSIHGGTEAFF.

The J gene is TRBJ2-5, the V gene TRBV11-2, with a possible D match to TRBD1 (6 bases). The length of the CDR3 is 16 residues. Germline CDR1 and CDR2: SGHAT and FQNNGV. V was clipped by 5 bases and J by 9 bases, with 25 bases between them. CDR3 region: CASSPHGDRPVESQYF. The CDR3 DNA reads TGTGCCAGCAGCCCCCACGGCGACAGGCCGGTGGAATCCCAGTACTTC.

The genes are TRBV19 and TRBJ1-2; the match to TRBD1 covers 7 bases. Germline lookup yields CDR1 LNHDA and CDR2 SQIVND (reference sequence). V lost 5 bases to trimming and J lost 6 bases; unmatched junction nucleotides: 12. The CDR3 is 15 residues long. CDR3 sequence (DNA): TGTGCCAGTAGTTTCGACAGGGTGAAAGACGATGGCTACACCTTC. This encodes CASSFDRVKDDGYTF.

The rearrangement uses TRBV2 and TRBJ1-5, with 9 bases lining up with TRBD1. CDR3 length equals 15 residues. J was trimmed by 2 bases and V by 8 bases; bases with no gene match: 7. From germline, CDR1 is SNHLY and CDR2 FYNNEI. The CDR3 DNA sequence: TGTGCCAGCGTTGAACAGGGGGCGGGCAATCAGCCCCAGCATTTT. Translation: CASVEQGAGNQPQHF. The full variable domain, rest sourced from reference TRBV2 and TRBJ1-5, is EPEVTQTPSHQVTQMGQEVILRCVPISNHLYFYWYRQILGQKVEFLVSFYNNEISEKSEIFDDQFSVERPDGSNFTLKIRSTKLEDSAMYFCASVEQGAGNQPQHFGDGTRLSIL.

This clone has more than one count but fewer than ten. V usage is TRBV18 and J usage is TRBJ2-3; D remains ambiguous. There are 12 residues in the CDR3. Germline CDR1 reads KGHSH; CDR2 reads LQKENI. With 3 bases removed from V and 2 bases from J, the gap between germline ends came to 3 bases. This chain's CDR3 is CASSPYTDTQYF. The CDR3 DNA reads TGTGCCAGCTCACCCTACACAGATACGCAGTATTTT.

This clone was picked up one time. V and J are TRBV30 and TRBJ2-7; weak D call: TRBD1 (5 bases). V was cut by 3 bases and J by 3 bases, with 15 bases left in between. CDR3 size: 14 residues. Per germline, CDR1 GTSNPN and CDR2 SVGIG (reference sequence). The CDR3 is CAWRGAGISYEQYF. The DNA for the CDR3 is TGTGCCTGGAGAGGGGCAGGAATAAGCTACGAGCAGTACTTC. The variable domain in full, completed from reference TRBV30 and TRBJ2-7, reads SQTIHQWPATLVQPVGSPLSLECTVEGTSNPNLYWYRQAAGRGLQLLFYSVGIGQISSEVPQNLSASRPQDRQFILSSKKLLLSDSGFYLCAWRGAGISYEQYFGPGTRLTVT.

The chain combines TRBV9 with TRBJ2-1; 8 positions agree with TRBD2. V shed 0 bases, J shed 5 bases, and the junction held 13 bases outside the gene matches. In germline, CDR1 is SGDLS, CDR2 YYNGEE. The CDR3 consists of 18 residues. Written as DNA, the CDR3 is TGTGCCAGCAGCGTAGCTCCCAACCCGGGACTAGGGGACAATGAGCAGTTCTTC. Amino acid sequence: CASSVAPNPGLGDNEQFF.

The chain has TRBV7-8 and TRBJ1-1, with 10 bases lining up with TRBD1. V trimming: 5 bases; J trimming: 1 base; junction bases outside the gene matches: 7. The CDR3 has 16 residues. The V gene's germline CDR1 is SGHVS and CDR2 FQNEAQ. CDR3 sequence: CASSLRDRGSNTEAFF. In DNA form, the CDR3 reads TGTGCCAGCAGCCTCCGGGACAGGGGTTCGAACACTGAAGCTTTCTTT.

CDR3 sequence reads: CASSAQTSGRLHNEQFF. The CDR3 coding sequence is TGTGCCAGCAGCGCCCAGACTAGCGGGAGGCTCCACAATGAGCAGTTCTTC. This sequence joins TRBV9 and TRBJ2-1, with 13 bases identical to TRBD2. V lost 3 bases, J lost 5 bases, and 8 bases stayed unmatched. This CDR3 is built from 17 residues. Germline-derived CDR1 and CDR2 are SGDLS and YYNGEE.

This clone has just a few counts. V is TRBV5-4 and J is TRBJ2-2; 8 bases are a match to TRBD2. Germline CDR1 SGHNT, CDR2 YYREEE (reference sequence). V was clipped by 2 bases and J by 11 bases; unmatched bases: 11. The CDR3 extends over 15 amino acids. The CDR3 here is CASSLGTSGRIELFF. The CDR3 DNA reads as TGTGCCAGCAGCTTAGGAACCAGCGGGAGAATTGAGCTGTTTTTT.

The chain joins TRBV11-2 to TRBJ1-4, with unresolved D. The germline V gene has CDR1 SGHAT and CDR2 FQNNGV. V was trimmed by 0 bases and J by 8 bases, leaving 13 bases between them. CDR3 length equals 15 residues. The CDR3 DNA is TGTGCCAGCAGCTTAGAATGGGAGACTTGGGAAAAACTGTTTTTT. As protein: CASSLEWETWEKLFF.

This chain uses TRBV29-1 with TRBJ2-3; a possible D gene is TRBD2 (5 bases). CDR1 SQVTM and CDR2 ANQGSEA come from the germline V gene. V lost 3 bases and J lost 2, with 9 bases in between. This CDR3 spans 13 amino acids. The DNA of the CDR3 is TGCAGCGTTGATGAGGGTTTCACAGATACGCAGTATTTT. Translation: CSVDEGFTDTQYF.

This chain's CDR3 is CASSLGLAGGYNEQFF. The DNA of the CDR3 is TGTGCCAGCAGCTTAGGACTAGCGGGGGGTTACAATGAGCAGTTCTTC. The chain couples TRBV7-2 to TRBJ2-1, with 13 bases lining up with TRBD2. The J segment lost 4 bases and the V segment lost 1 base, leaving 1 base of the junction unmatched. This CDR3 has 16 residues. CDR1 is SGHTA, CDR2 FQGNSA, per germline.

CDR3 residues: CASSFRGSELFF. In DNA, the CDR3 is TGTGCCAGCAGTTTTCGCGGGAGTGAGCTGTTTTTT. The chain employs TRBV28 and TRBJ2-2; 7 bases map to TRBD2. CDR1 is MDHEN, CDR2 SYDVKM, per germline. J was trimmed by 11 bases and V by 3 bases; bases with no gene match: 3. The CDR3 has 12 amino acids.

This rearrangement joins TRBV5-5 to TRBJ2-5, with 12 bases identical to TRBD1. The length of the CDR3 is 16 residues. The trim removed 0 bases at V and 5 bases at J, leaving 5 bases unmatched. Germline CDR1 reads SGHKS; CDR2 reads YYEKEE (reference sequence). The CDR3 sequence is CASSLVGQGAAETQYF. In nucleotides, the CDR3 is TGTGCCAGCAGCTTGGTGGGACAGGGGGCGGCGGAGACCCAGTACTTC.

This clone appeared a single time. The chain links TRBV27 to TRBJ2-1, with 12 positions matching TRBD2. The CDR3 covers 16 residues. V lost 6 bases to trimming and J lost 7 bases; unmatched junction nucleotides: 10. Germline CDR1 and CDR2: MNHEY and SMNVEV (reference sequence). The CDR3 DNA sequence: TGTGCCAGCAGCCCGCGGCTAGCGGGAGGGTTAAATGAGCAGTTCTTC. This encodes CASSPRLAGGLNEQFF.

The rearrangement joins TRBV28 to TRBJ2-7, with 8 bases lining up with TRBD1. The CDR3 is made up of 15 amino acids. With V trimmed by 5 bases and J by 3 bases, 9 bases remained unmatched. Germline V gene sequence: CDR1 MDHEN, CDR2 SYDVKM. This CDR3 is CASSPHGQGFYEQYF. The CDR3 nucleotides read TGTGCCAGCAGTCCCCACGGACAGGGATTCTACGAGCAGTACTTC.

The chain employs TRBV11-2 and TRBJ1-1, with D perhaps TRBD1 (5 bases). The CDR3 loop spans 13 amino acids. Trimming removed 6 bases from V and 1 base from J, with 9 bases in between. CDR1 is SGHAT, CDR2 FQNNGV, per germline. Here the CDR3 reads CASSRDRNTEAFF. DNA of the CDR3: TGTGCCAGCAGTCGCGACAGGAACACTGAAGCTTTCTTT.

The chain has TRBV4-2 and TRBJ1-4; D perhaps matches TRBD1 (5 bases). Per germline, CDR1 LGHNA and CDR2 YNFKEQ. The CDR3 length is 15 residues. Trimming left V 10 bases short and J 6 bases short, with 21 bases between. This CDR3 is CATQTATSQDEKLFF. For the CDR3, the DNA is TGTGCCACCCAGACAGCGACCAGCCAAGATGAAAAACTGTTTTTT.

This clone showed up just a few times. The V and J genes are TRBV30 and TRBJ2-3, with 7 bases identical to TRBD2. The V gene's germline CDR1 is GTSNPN and CDR2 SVGIG (reference sequence). V was clipped by 5 bases and J by 0 bases; unmatched bases: 2. The length of the CDR3 is 13 residues. The DNA of the CDR3 is TGTGCCTGGGCAGCGGGAAGCACAGATACGCAGTATTTT. Encoded protein: CAWAAGSTDTQYF.

This clone was observed a few times. The chain links TRBV7-9 to TRBJ2-3; 13 nucleotides line up with TRBD2. This CDR3 region has 16 residues. V lost 5 bases, J lost 4 bases, and 6 bases stayed unmatched. The germline V gene has CDR1 SEHNR and CDR2 FQNEAQ (reference sequence). CDR3 sequence reads: CASSPGLAGEADTQYF. Here the CDR3 DNA reads TGTGCCAGCAGCCCAGGACTAGCGGGAGAAGCAGATACGCAGTATTTT. The complete variable domain, with remaining parts taken from reference TRBV7-9 and TRBJ2-3, reads DTGVSQNPRHKITKRGQNVTFRCDPISEHNRLYWYRQTLGQGPEFLTYFQNEAQLEKSRLLSDRFSAERPKGSFSTLEIQRTEQGDSAMYLCASSPGLAGEADTQYFGPGTRLTVL.